Included here is one TCR beta chain sequence, with context. Germline values: CDR1 SGHDT, CDR2 YYEEEE. V lost 3 bases, J lost 2 bases, and 5 bases stayed unmatched. The CDR3 covers 15 residues. This sample was included in a study of cytotoxic CD8 clonotypes in ibrutinib-treated CLL. Clones were sequenced by immunoSEQ multiplex PCR, and TCRdb holds only the in-frame ones, with some missing. Of about 330,000 clones in the sample, over 60% were seen once. The receptor was isolated from a human donor with chronic lymphocytic leukemia. Sequenced material: PBMCs, taken after 36 months of ibrutinib treatment. This chain connects TRBV5-6 to TRBJ1-5; 7 bases line up with TRBD1. CDR3 bases: TGTGCCAGCAGCTCAAGGGACAGAGGCAATCAGCCCCAGCATTTT. Translating it yields CASSSRDRGNQPQHF.